This entry lists 18 T cell receptor beta chains sequenced from one sample in a study of blood T cell repertoires in COVID-19. Measured with immunoSEQ multiplex PCR; TCRdb has only the in-frame clones, and not every one. The sample holds hundreds of thousands of clones; about 79% are singletons and the top ten take roughly 9.6%. Sequencing was carried out using peripheral blood. These receptors came from a woman over 75 with acute or convalescent COVID-19.

The V call is TRBV18, the J call TRBJ1-2, with TRBD1 identical over 7 bases. CDR1 KGHSH and CDR2 LQKENI come from the germline V gene. V shed 6 bases, J shed 6 bases, and the junction held 10 bases outside the gene matches. The CDR3 totals 14 residues. For the CDR3, the DNA is TGTGCCAGCTCCGGAGTCCAGGGGGTAAATGGCTACACCTTC. Amino acid sequence: CASSGVQGVNGYTF. Complete variable domain (other parts from reference TRBV18 and TRBJ1-2): NAGVMQNPRHLVRRRGQEARLRCSPMKGHSHVYWYRQLPEEGLKFMVYLQKENIIDESGMPKERFSAEFPKEGPSILRIQQVVRGDSAAYFCASSGVQGVNGYTFGSGTRLTVV.

The chain recombines TRBV27 with TRBJ2-7; tentatively, D is TRBD2 (6 bases). The CDR3 extends over 15 amino acids. The germline V gene encodes CDR1 MNHEY and CDR2 SMNVEV (reference sequence). Trimming pared 2 bases from V and 2 bases from J, leaving 13 bases between. CDR3 sequence reads: CASSLRGRLTYEQYF. CDR3 nucleotide sequence: TGTGCCAGCAGTTTAAGAGGGAGGCTAACCTACGAGCAGTACTTC.

This chain joins TRBV27 and TRBJ2-1, with TRBD1 identical over 8 bases. The CDR3 runs 14 residues. V was pared by 3 bases and J by 9 bases, with 7 bases of the junction left unmatched. Germline assignment: CDR1 MNHEY and CDR2 SMNVEV (reference sequence). The CDR3 spells CASSLDRVGGEQFF. DNA of the CDR3: TGTGCCAGCAGTTTGGACAGGGTTGGGGGTGAGCAGTTCTTC.

The CDR3 DNA sequence: TGTGCCAGCAGCCCCGGGACAGGGACCTTGAACACTGAAGCTTTCTTT. Amino acids: CASSPGTGTLNTEAFF. The chain is built from TRBV28 and TRBJ1-1, with 9 bases identical to TRBD1. V gave up 6 bases and J gave up 0 bases; unmatched junction bases: 8. From germline, CDR1 is MDHEN and CDR2 SYDVKM. There are 16 residues in the CDR3.

The chain employs TRBV7-9 and TRBJ1-1, with a tentative D call TRBD1 (6 bases). Germline lookup yields CDR1 SEHNR and CDR2 FQNEAQ (reference sequence). V dropped 5 bases and J dropped 4 bases, with 20 bases sitting between them. The length of the CDR3 is 16 residues. The CDR3 reads CASSPHKQGRGTEAFF. For the CDR3, the DNA is TGTGCCAGCAGCCCCCACAAACAGGGTCGGGGCACTGAAGCTTTCTTT.

V usage is TRBV7-9 and J usage is TRBJ1-1; D might be TRBD1 (5 bases). CDR3 size: 15 residues. Germline V gene lookup returns CDR1 SEHNR and CDR2 FQNEAQ (reference sequence). Between the trimmed V and J ends, which lost 6 bases and 0 bases, there was a span of 14 bases. DNA of the CDR3: TGTGCCAGCAGAAGCCCCGGGGGAATGAACACTGAAGCTTTCTTT. Its translation: CASRSPGGMNTEAFF.

The genes are TRBV5-1 and TRBJ1-1, with TRBD1 matching over 8 bases. The V segment lost 0 bases and the J segment 5 bases; nucleotides outside the gene matches: 6. Germline-derived CDR1 and CDR2 are SGHRS and YFSETQ. There are 15 residues in the CDR3. CDR3 DNA sequence: TGCGCCAGCAGCTTGGAGGGCAGGGGGCTTACTGAAGCTTTCTTT. The encoded protein is CASSLEGRGLTEAFF.

This chain uses TRBV4-1 with TRBJ2-7; 10 nucleotides match TRBD1. Trimming at V came to 4 bases and at J to 5 bases, leaving 11 bases not matched to a gene. This CDR3 has 16 residues. The germline gives CDR1 MGHRA, CDR2 YSYEKL. DNA of the CDR3: TGCGCCAGCAGCCGAGTCGTCGGGACAGGGGATAACGAGCAGTACTTC. It encodes CASSRVVGTGDNEQYF.

This chain uses TRBV2 with TRBJ2-2; TRBD1 matches 7 bases. Germline V gives CDR1 SNHLY, CDR2 FYNNEI. V lost 7 bases and J lost 2; bases outside the gene matches: 4. CDR3 size: 14 residues. DNA for the CDR3: TGTGCCAGCATAGAGGGGGCAAACACCGGGGAGCTGTTTTTT. This codes for CASIEGANTGELFF. Looking up the rest from reference TRBV2 and TRBJ2-2 gives the full variable domain: EPEVTQTPSHQVTQMGQEVILRCVPISNHLYFYWYRQILGQKVEFLVSFYNNEISEKSEIFDDQFSVERPDGSNFTLKIRSTKLEDSAMYFCASIEGANTGELFFGEGSRLTVL.

The genes are TRBV28 and TRBJ2-7; the match to TRBD1 covers 7 bases. This CDR3 spans 14 amino acids. The germline gives CDR1 MDHEN, CDR2 SYDVKM. With 5 bases clipped from V and 1 base from J, the junction kept 5 bases outside the gene matches. The CDR3 loop reads CASSTPTGSYEQYF. The CDR3 DNA follows: TGTGCCAGCAGTACCCCGACAGGGTCCTACGAGCAGTACTTC.

This clone was detected a few times. The chain carries TRBV2 and TRBJ2-5; perhaps TRBD2 as D (6 bases). Germline CDR1 reads SNHLY; CDR2 reads FYNNEI. Trimming removed 4 bases from V and 7 bases from J, with 13 bases in between. The CDR3 extends over 13 amino acids. Here the CDR3 DNA reads TGTGCCAGCAGTGGGGAGGCATTGGGGACCCAGTACTTC. Protein: CASSGEALGTQYF.

The rearrangement uses TRBV27 and TRBJ1-1; D ambiguous. The CDR3 consists of 13 residues. Trimming removed 8 bases from V and 4 bases from J, with 14 bases in between. Germline CDR1 and CDR2: MNHEY and SMNVEV (reference sequence). The CDR3 loop is CASVPLRSTEAFF. CDR3 nucleotides: TGTGCCAGCGTCCCTCTCAGGTCCACTGAAGCTTTCTTT.

V and J are TRBV27 and TRBJ2-1; the match to TRBD2 covers 10 bases. V was pared by 6 bases and J by 0 bases, with 8 bases of the junction left unmatched. Germline lookup yields CDR1 MNHEY and CDR2 SMNVEV (reference sequence). CDR3 length equals 17 residues. CDR3 amino acids: CASSKSTSGVSYNEQFF. In DNA, the CDR3 is TGTGCCAGCAGCAAATCTACTAGCGGGGTCTCCTACAATGAGCAGTTCTTC.

The chain couples TRBV2 to TRBJ2-1; weak D call: TRBD1 (6 bases). The ends were cut back, 5 bases at V and 0 bases at J, with 11 bases in the middle. CDR1 and CDR2 (germline): SNHLY, FYNNEI. The CDR3 contains 15 residues. The CDR3 protein is CASSPRGSSYNEQFF. The CDR3 bases are TGTGCCAGCAGTCCCAGGGGCAGCTCCTACAATGAGCAGTTCTTC.

The chain joins TRBV20-1 to TRBJ1-2; the D is unclear. CDR1 and CDR2 from the germline V gene are DFQATT and SNEGSKA (reference sequence). The length of the CDR3 is 9 residues. V was trimmed by 6 bases and J by 8 bases, leaving 7 bases between them. CDR3 region: CSAGRGYTF. DNA of the CDR3: TGCAGTGCGGGGAGGGGCTACACCTTC.

The chain couples TRBV2 to TRBJ2-5, with TRBD2 matching 9 bases. Trimming at V came to 7 bases and at J to 4 bases, leaving 16 bases not matched to a gene. The CDR3 length is 17 residues. CDR1 and CDR2 (germline): SNHLY, FYNNEI. The CDR3 DNA reads as TGTGCCAGCAAGATGGGCACAGGGAGAGCGGGGGGAGAGACCCAGTACTTC. Residues: CASKMGTGRAGGETQYF.

The rearrangement joins TRBV6-6 to TRBJ1-5; the D gene is possibly TRBD1 (5 bases). The length of the CDR3 is 14 residues. The V and J ends lost 2 bases and 5 bases respectively, with 10 bases between them. Looked up from germline, CDR1 is MNHNY and CDR2 is SVGAGI (reference sequence). The CDR3 spells CASSYGGADQPQHF. The CDR3 DNA follows: TGTGCCAGCAGTTACGGCGGGGCGGATCAGCCCCAGCATTTT.

This chain connects TRBV5-4 to TRBJ2-3; tentative D call: TRBD2 (6 bases). The CDR3 length is 14 residues. V lost 5 bases and J lost 4, with 14 bases in between. Per the germline V gene, CDR1 is SGHNT and CDR2 is YYREEE (reference sequence). CDR3 sequence: CASSPGTWPDTQYF. CDR3 DNA: TGTGCCAGCAGTCCTGGGACTTGGCCAGATACGCAGTATTTT.